The TCR beta chain described here comes from a study of CD8 T cells in Susac syndrome. Whole-study findings and limits: The study admitted that it had a relatively small number of individuals in its TCR sequencing and HLA analysis.

Notes on this clonotype: Its antigen is currently unknown.

Reverse transcription used roughly 0.45 to 1 ug RNA and random hexamers. An immunoSEQ multiplex PCR amplified TCR beta CDR3 over 54 Vbeta and 13 Jbeta. One entry per CDR3 protein results from TCRdb running MiXCR on the immunoSEQ multiplex PCR reads. The sample has about 130,000 distinct CDR3 sequences, nearly 95% seen once. Deletions cut 5 bases from V and 4 bases from J, with 11 bases between. The germline gives CDR1 KGHSH, CDR2 LQKENI. This CDR3 is built from 13 residues. Sequencing of TCR beta was carried out in blood CD8+ and CD4+ T cells. J is TRBJ1-1 and V is TRBV18; D is uncertain. Specimen: CD4+ T cells from PBMCs. The origin of this receptor is a human donor in good health. CDR3 sequence (DNA): TGTGCCAGCTCATCCGAAGAGGGCACTGAAGCTTTCTTT. Amino acid sequence: CASSSEEGTEAFF.